Shown below are 25 T cell receptor beta chains from a single sample sequenced in a study of blood T cell repertoires in COVID-19. Some clones are missing from TCRdb's copy, which holds only in-frame ones; the method was immunoSEQ multiplex PCR. Seen here are 90,000 to 100,000 clones, 85% observed once, and the top ten hold 38%. The sample comprised peripheral blood. The receptors were gathered from a man aged 80 or over with acute or convalescent COVID-19.

This clone was seen a handful of times. The chain carries TRBV7-8 and TRBJ1-2; 10 positions match TRBD1. The CDR3 has 16 residues. V was pared by 1 base and J by 7 bases, with 9 bases of the junction left unmatched. Germline V CDR1 and CDR2: SGHVS, FQNEAQ. CDR3 amino acids: CASSLEGTGVASGYTF. DNA for the CDR3: TGTGCCAGCAGCTTAGAAGGGACAGGGGTGGCTAGTGGCTACACCTTC.

This chain links TRBV19 with TRBJ2-7, with 7 bases lining up with TRBD1. CDR1 and CDR2 (germline): LNHDA, SQIVND (reference sequence). The trim removed 5 bases at V and 1 base at J, leaving 8 bases unmatched. The CDR3 is made up of 15 amino acids. The CDR3 loop is CASSFDRERSYEQYF. DNA for the CDR3: TGTGCCAGTAGTTTTGACAGGGAGAGGTCCTACGAGCAGTACTTC.

This chain links TRBV25-1 with TRBJ1-1; D ambiguous. V lost 1 base and J 10 bases, leaving 10 bases between the germline ends. Germline lookup yields CDR1 MGHDK and CDR2 SYGVNS. This CDR3 region has 12 residues. The CDR3 loop is CASSESWERAFF. The CDR3 DNA sequence: TGTGCCAGCAGTGAATCTTGGGAGAGAGCTTTCTTT.

In its sample, this clone was seen once. This chain joins TRBV6-2 or TRBV6-3 and TRBJ2-7, with 11 bases aligning to TRBD2. Germline V lookup: CDR1 MNHEY, CDR2 SVGEGT. This CDR3 region has 16 residues. J was trimmed by 0 bases and V by 2 bases; bases with no gene match: 3. The chain's CDR3 is CASSYPLAGGSYEQYF. The CDR3 DNA reads TGTGCCAGCAGTTACCCCCTAGCGGGGGGCTCCTACGAGCAGTACTTC.

This clone was detected once. The chain links TRBV4-3 to TRBJ1-2; 9 bases are shared with TRBD1. The trim removed 3 bases at V and 2 bases at J, leaving 4 bases unmatched. Germline V gene data show CDR1 as LGHNA and CDR2 as YSLEER. There are 15 residues in the CDR3. CDR3 sequence reads: CASSHLGQGNYGYTF. The CDR3 coding sequence is TGCGCCAGCAGCCACCTGGGACAGGGCAACTATGGCTACACCTTC.

This chain connects TRBV25-1 to TRBJ1-5; no clear D. V gave up 9 bases and J gave up 1 base, with 10 bases separating them. Per germline, CDR1 MGHDK and CDR2 SYGVNS. This CDR3 is built from 13 residues. The CDR3 protein is CASSRGSNQPQHF. The CDR3 DNA sequence: TGTGCCAGTTCTCGGGGAAGCAATCAGCCCCAGCATTTT. Complete variable domain (other parts from reference TRBV25-1 and TRBJ1-5): EADIYQTPRYLVIGTGKKITLECSQTMGHDKMYWYQQDPGMELHLIHYSYGVNSTEKGDLSSESTVSRIRTEHFPLTLESARPSHTSQYLCASSRGSNQPQHFGDGTRLSIL.

This clone was picked up one time. This chain links TRBV28 with TRBJ1-5, with D possibly being TRBD1 (6 bases). This CDR3 has 16 residues. V was pared by 11 bases and J by 0 bases, with 20 bases between. The germline V gene has CDR1 MDHEN and CDR2 SYDVKM. The CDR3 bases are TGTGCCGCCCGGGTACGGACAGCGACTAGCAATCAGCCCCAGCATTTT. It yields the protein CAARVRTATSNQPQHF.

CDR3 DNA: TGTGCCAGCAGCCAAGATCGGGTTTCACCCCTCCACTTT. Translated: CASSQDRVSPLHF. The chain links TRBV3-1 (or the pseudogene TRBV3-2) to TRBJ1-6, with D hard to call. In germline, CDR1 is LGHDT, CDR2 YNNKEL (reference sequence). V dropped 0 bases and J dropped 9 bases, with 6 bases sitting between them. There are 13 residues in the CDR3.

This clone has a single count. The chain combines TRBV18 with TRBJ1-1; TRBD1 is a possible D gene (6 bases). Trimming stripped 6 bases from V and 6 bases from J, with 23 bases between. In germline, CDR1 is KGHSH, CDR2 LQKENI. There are 16 residues in the CDR3. Here the CDR3 reads CASSPAKGGGSPEAFF. The CDR3 DNA sequence: TGTGCCAGCTCTCCAGCTAAAGGGGGGGGGAGTCCTGAAGCTTTCTTT.

The chain has TRBV5-1 and TRBJ2-1; 11 bases align to TRBD1. Trimming at V came to 4 bases and at J to 8 bases, leaving 11 bases not matched to a gene. Germline loops: CDR1 SGHRS, CDR2 YFSETQ. This CDR3 region has 16 residues. CDR3 in amino acids: CASSGPGQGVSYEQFF. For the CDR3, the DNA is TGCGCCAGCAGCGGTCCGGGACAGGGGGTTTCCTATGAGCAGTTCTTC.

V usage is TRBV20-1 and J usage is TRBJ2-1; 8 nucleotides agree with TRBD1. The CDR3 spans 14 residues. CDR1 DFQATT and CDR2 SNEGSKA come from the germline V gene (reference sequence). V lost 3 bases, J lost 3 bases, and 4 bases stayed unmatched. CDR3 nucleotides: TGCAGTGCTAGTGGCAGGGGGCTCTACAATGAGCAGTTCTTC. It translates to CSASGRGLYNEQFF.

The chain couples TRBV24-1 to TRBJ2-3, with a possible D match to TRBD2 (6 bases). Trimming cost V 4 bases and J 0 bases, with 10 bases left between them. CDR3 size: 15 residues. Germline CDR1 is KGHDR and CDR2 is SFDVKD. The CDR3 region is CATSEPRGSTDTQYF. CDR3 DNA sequence: TGTGCCACCAGTGAACCCCGGGGGAGCACAGATACGCAGTATTTT.

The chain is built from TRBV28 and TRBJ2-3, with 12 bases fitting TRBD1. The J segment lost 0 bases and the V segment lost 6 bases, leaving 10 bases of the junction unmatched. CDR1 is MDHEN, CDR2 SYDVKM, per germline. The CDR3 totals 18 residues. In DNA form, the CDR3 reads TGTGCCAGCAGCTCGGGACAGGGGGCATTGGGGAGCACAGATACGCAGTATTTT. Amino acid sequence: CASSSGQGALGSTDTQYF.

On this clone itself: In the same sample, other DNA sequences code for this CDR3. The chain couples TRBV19 to TRBJ1-1, with 7 bases fitting TRBD1. Germline V CDR1 and CDR2: LNHDA, SQIVND (reference sequence). V trimming: 1 base; J trimming: 5 bases; junction bases outside the gene matches: 1. The CDR3 is 13 amino acids. The CDR3 sequence is CASSIGDSTEAFF. The CDR3 DNA is TGTGCCAGTAGTATAGGGGACAGTACTGAAGCTTTCTTT. Based on the CDR3 plus reference TRBV19 and TRBJ1-1, the full variable domain is DGGITQSPKYLFRKEGQNVTLSCEQNLNHDAMYWYRQDPGQGLRLIYYSQIVNDFQKGDIAEGYSVSREKKESFPLTVTSAQKNPTAFYLCASSIGDSTEAFFGQGTRLTVV.

The chain has TRBV7-2 and TRBJ2-7; 11 bases fit TRBD2. This CDR3 region has 16 residues. The V gene end was trimmed by 3 bases and the J gene end by 0 bases; junction bases not matched to a gene: 4. Germline V gene data show CDR1 as SGHTA and CDR2 as FQGNSA. CDR3 protein: CASSFPGLAVSYEQYF. CDR3 sequence (DNA): TGTGCCAGCAGCTTTCCGGGACTAGCGGTCTCCTACGAGCAGTACTTC.

This chain joins TRBV6-4 and TRBJ1-6; 7 bases line up with TRBD1. The length of the CDR3 is 14 residues. Germline assignment: CDR1 MRHNA and CDR2 SNTAGT. Trimming took 2 bases from V and 7 from J; bases not matched to a gene: 2. The CDR3 bases are TGTGCCAGCAGTGACGGGACAGCCAATTCACCCCTCCACTTT. Amino acids: CASSDGTANSPLHF.

The CDR3 reads CASSRRGQSAEAFF. The CDR3 DNA reads TGTGCCAGTAGCCGCAGGGGGCAGAGCGCTGAAGCTTTCTTT. The chain combines TRBV19 with TRBJ1-1; 8 bases line up with TRBD1. The CDR3 length is 14 residues. Germline V gene sequence: CDR1 LNHDA, CDR2 SQIVND (reference sequence). With 6 bases clipped from V and 6 bases from J, the junction kept 9 bases outside the gene matches.

This clone was recorded at least ten times. The chain has TRBV11-1 and TRBJ2-1, with D maybe TRBD1 (7 bases). The V end lost 3 bases, the J end lost 5 bases, and 14 bases lay between the germline ends. Germline V gene data show CDR1 as SGHAT and CDR2 as FQDESV (reference sequence). The CDR3 is 15 residues long. Here the CDR3 DNA reads TGTGCCAGCAGCTTCGCGGGACAGCCTAACAATGAGCAGTTCTTC. As protein: CASSFAGQPNNEQFF.

The chain is built from TRBV15 and TRBJ2-1, with D tentatively TRBD2 (6 bases). The germline V gene has CDR1 LNHNV and CDR2 YYDKDF (reference sequence). Trimming pared 1 base from V and 5 bases from J, leaving 12 bases between. This CDR3 region has 15 residues. CDR3 residues: CATSRGGIADNEQFF. Written as DNA, the CDR3 is TGTGCCACCAGCAGAGGCGGAATAGCGGACAATGAGCAGTTCTTC.

J is TRBJ1-2 and V is TRBV2; D not certain. Germline-derived CDR1 and CDR2 are SNHLY and FYNNEI. The CDR3 totals 13 residues. The V gene lost 5 bases and the J gene lost 2 bases, with 9 bases spanning the gap. The chain's CDR3 is CASSPQKNYGYTF. CDR3 coding DNA: TGTGCCAGCAGTCCTCAGAAGAACTATGGCTACACCTTC.

The chain is built from TRBV25-1 and TRBJ2-7; a possible D gene is TRBD1 (5 bases). The CDR3 has 15 amino acids. Germline assignment: CDR1 MGHDK and CDR2 SYGVNS. Trimming pared 1 base from V and 0 bases from J, leaving 10 bases between. The CDR3 sequence is CASSESGQLSYEQYF. Written as DNA, the CDR3 is TGTGCCAGCAGTGAATCTGGACAACTCTCCTACGAGCAGTACTTC.

The chain joins TRBV27 to TRBJ2-7; 11 bases are shared with TRBD2. Germline V lookup: CDR1 MNHEY, CDR2 SMNVEV (reference sequence). This CDR3 is built from 13 residues. J lost 2 bases, V lost 6 bases, and 0 bases had no gene match. CDR3 coding DNA: TGTGCCAGCAGACTAGCGGGGGCCTACGAGCAGTACTTC. Translation: CASRLAGAYEQYF.

The rearrangement uses TRBV7-8 and TRBJ2-3, with D tentatively TRBD2 (6 bases). V shed 5 bases and J shed 2 bases, with 14 bases lying between them. Germline CDR1 reads SGHVS; CDR2 reads FQNEAQ. The CDR3 contains 15 residues. This CDR3 is CASSLWGETTDTQYF. DNA of the CDR3: TGTGCCAGCAGCCTATGGGGGGAGACCACAGATACGCAGTATTTT.

The V gene is TRBV11-3, the J gene TRBJ1-6; unclear D gene. V was cut by 0 bases and J by 6 bases, with 3 bases left in between. This CDR3 is 13 amino acids long. Germline assignment: CDR1 SGHNT and CDR2 YENEEA. The chain's CDR3 is CASSLDLNSPLHF. CDR3 nucleotides: TGTGCCAGCAGCTTAGACCTTAATTCACCCCTCCACTTT.

The J gene is TRBJ2-5, the V gene TRBV29-1; 9 bases agree with TRBD1. J was trimmed by 5 bases and V by 2 bases; bases with no gene match: 6. The CDR3 sequence is 14 residues long. Germline assignment: CDR1 SQVTM and CDR2 ANQGSEA. The CDR3 region has the DNA TGCAGCGTTGAAACTGGGACAGGGTATGAGACCCAGTACTTC. Translation gives CSVETGTGYETQYF.